The T cell receptor (beta chain) described here comes from a study of T cell responses to AZD1222 COVID-19 vaccine. Study overall: Second-dose recipients at about 4 or about 12 weeks were treated as one pooled group.

Study-level points and caveats: Baseline serostatus was positive in only six or seven AZD1222 recipients. Clonal diversity was possibly underestimated, and the donors were mostly white British, with more females.

Data came from immunoSEQ multiplex PCR; TCRdb stores just in-frame clones and leaves some out. The sample holds around 140,000 clones, 75% to 90% seen once. From germline, CDR1 is SGHNT and CDR2 YYREEE (reference sequence). The V end lost 1 base, the J end lost 4 bases, and 14 bases lay between the germline ends. The CDR3 has 15 amino acids. Notes on this clone: Antigen specificity is unknown.

Sequenced here: peripheral blood, sampled on day 0 of AZD1222 vaccination. The TCR was taken from an adult in good health. The V call is TRBV5-4, the J call TRBJ1-2; no clear D. As DNA, the CDR3 is TGTGCCAGCAGCTTGAATCAAAAGGTCCTCTATGGCTACACCTTC. Residues: CASSLNQKVLYGYTF.